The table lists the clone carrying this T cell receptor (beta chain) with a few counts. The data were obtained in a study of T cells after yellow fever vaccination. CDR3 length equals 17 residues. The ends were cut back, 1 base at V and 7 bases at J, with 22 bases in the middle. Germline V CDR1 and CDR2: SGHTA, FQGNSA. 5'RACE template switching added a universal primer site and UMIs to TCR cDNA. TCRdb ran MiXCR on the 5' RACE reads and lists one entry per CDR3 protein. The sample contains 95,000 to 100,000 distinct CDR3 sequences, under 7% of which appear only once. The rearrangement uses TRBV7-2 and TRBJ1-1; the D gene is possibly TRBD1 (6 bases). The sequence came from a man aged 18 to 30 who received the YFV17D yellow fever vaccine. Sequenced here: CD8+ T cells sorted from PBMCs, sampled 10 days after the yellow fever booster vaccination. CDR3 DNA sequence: TGTGCCAGCAGCTTAGTGCCCGATATCTGGGGGCTTGGTGAAGCTTTCTTT. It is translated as CASSLVPDIWGLGEAFF.